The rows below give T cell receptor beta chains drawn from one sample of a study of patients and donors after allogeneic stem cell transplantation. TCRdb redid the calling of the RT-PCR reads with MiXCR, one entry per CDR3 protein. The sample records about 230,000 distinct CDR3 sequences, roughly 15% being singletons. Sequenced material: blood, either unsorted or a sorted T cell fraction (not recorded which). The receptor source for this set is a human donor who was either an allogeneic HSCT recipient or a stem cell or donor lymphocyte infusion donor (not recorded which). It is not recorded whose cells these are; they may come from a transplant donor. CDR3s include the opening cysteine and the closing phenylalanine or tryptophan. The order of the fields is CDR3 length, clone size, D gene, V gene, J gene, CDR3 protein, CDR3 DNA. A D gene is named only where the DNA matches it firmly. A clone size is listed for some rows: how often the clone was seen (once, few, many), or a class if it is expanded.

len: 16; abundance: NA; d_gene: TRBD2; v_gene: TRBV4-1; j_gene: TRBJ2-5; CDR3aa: CASSQGSGRVGETQYF; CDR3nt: TGCGCCAGCAGCCAAGGAAGCGGGAGGGTCGGAGAGACCCAGTACTTC
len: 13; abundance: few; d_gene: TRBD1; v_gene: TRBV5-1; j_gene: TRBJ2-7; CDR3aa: CASSADQTGEQYF; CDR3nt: TGCGCCAGCAGCGCAGACCAGACAGGGGAGCAGTACTTC
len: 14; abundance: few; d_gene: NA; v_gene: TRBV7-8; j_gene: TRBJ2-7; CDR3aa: CASSLQTTSYEQYF; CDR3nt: TGTGCCAGCAGCCTCCAGACTACTTCTTACGAGCAGTACTTC
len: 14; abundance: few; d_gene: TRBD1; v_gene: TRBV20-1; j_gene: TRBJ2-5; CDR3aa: CSASPETGGETQYF; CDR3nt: TGCAGTGCTTCCCCCGAGACAGGGGGAGAGACCCAGTACTTC
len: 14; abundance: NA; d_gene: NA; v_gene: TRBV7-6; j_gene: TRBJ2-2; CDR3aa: CASSAVQGIGELFF; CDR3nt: TGTGCCAGCAGCGCAGTACAGGGAATCGGGGAGCTGTTTTTT
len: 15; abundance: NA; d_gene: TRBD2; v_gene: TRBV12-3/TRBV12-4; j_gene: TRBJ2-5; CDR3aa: CASSFGGGPLETQYF; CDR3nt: TGTGCCAGCAGTTTCGGGGGGGGGCCTCTTGAGACCCAGTACTTC
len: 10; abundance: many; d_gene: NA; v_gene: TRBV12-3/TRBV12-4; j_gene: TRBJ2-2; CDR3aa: CASGIGELFF; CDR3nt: TGTGCCAGCGGGATCGGGGAGCTGTTTTTT
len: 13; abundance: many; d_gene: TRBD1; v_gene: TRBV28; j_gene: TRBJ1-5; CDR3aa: CASTKQGRQPQHF; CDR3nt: TGTGCCAGCACCAAACAGGGGAGACAGCCCCAGCATTTT
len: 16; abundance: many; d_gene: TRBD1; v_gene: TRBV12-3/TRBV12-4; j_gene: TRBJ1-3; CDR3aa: CASSLTGGNSGNTIYF; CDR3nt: TGTGCCAGCAGTTTGACAGGGGGCAACTCTGGAAACACCATATATTTT
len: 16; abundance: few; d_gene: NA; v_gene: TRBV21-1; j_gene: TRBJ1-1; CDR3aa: CASIPEGTRFYTEAFF; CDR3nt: TGTGCCAGCATCCCAGAAGGGACACGGTTTTACACTGAAGCTTTCTTT
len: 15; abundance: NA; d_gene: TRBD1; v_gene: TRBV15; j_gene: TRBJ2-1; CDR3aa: CATSRVGGFYNEQFF; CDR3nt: TGTGCCACCAGCAGAGTAGGGGGCTTCTACAATGAGCAGTTCTTC
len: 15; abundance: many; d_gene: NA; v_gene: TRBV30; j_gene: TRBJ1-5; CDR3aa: CAWSIGGDPNQPQHF; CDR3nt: TGTGCCTGGAGTATCGGGGGGGATCCCAATCAGCCCCAGCATTTT
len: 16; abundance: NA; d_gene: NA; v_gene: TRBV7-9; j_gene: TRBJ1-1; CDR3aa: CASSRGQSLPNTEAFF; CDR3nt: TGTGCCAGCAGCCGAGGACAGTCGCTGCCGAACACTGAAGCTTTCTTT
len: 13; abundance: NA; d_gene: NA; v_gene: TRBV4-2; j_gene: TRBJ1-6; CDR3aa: CASSLSRDSPLHF; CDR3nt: TGTGCCAGCAGCCTCAGCAGAGATTCACCCCTCCACTTT
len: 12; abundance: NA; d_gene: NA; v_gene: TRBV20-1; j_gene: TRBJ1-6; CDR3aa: CSARDAGSPLHF; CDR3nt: TGCAGTGCGCGGGACGCTGGTTCACCCCTCCACTTT
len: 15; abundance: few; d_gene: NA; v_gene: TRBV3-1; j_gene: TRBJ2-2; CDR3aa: CASSRRIPNTGELFF; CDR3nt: TGTGCCAGCAGCCGACGGATCCCGAACACCGGGGAGCTGTTTTTT
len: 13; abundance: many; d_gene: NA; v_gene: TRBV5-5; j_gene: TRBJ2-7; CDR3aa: CASSFPGVYEQYF; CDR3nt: TGTGCCAGCAGCTTCCCTGGGGTCTACGAGCAGTACTTC
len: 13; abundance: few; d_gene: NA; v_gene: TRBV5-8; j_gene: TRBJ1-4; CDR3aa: CASSSTRGEKLFF; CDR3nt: TGTGCCAGCAGCTCCACCCGCGGGGAAAAACTGTTTTTT
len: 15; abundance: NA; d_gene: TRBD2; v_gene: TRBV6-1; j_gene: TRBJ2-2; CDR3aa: CASRTSGGNTGELFF; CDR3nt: TGTGCCAGCAGAACTAGCGGGGGGAACACCGGGGAGCTGTTTTTT
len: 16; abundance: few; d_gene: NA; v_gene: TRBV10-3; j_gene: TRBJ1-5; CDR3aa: CAISFYLKGPNQPQHF; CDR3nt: TGTGCCATCAGTTTTTACCTGAAGGGACCTAATCAGCCCCAGCATTTT
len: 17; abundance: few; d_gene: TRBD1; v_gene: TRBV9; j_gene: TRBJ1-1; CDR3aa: CASSGQQGGSLNTEAFF; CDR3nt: TGTGCCAGCAGCGGACAACAGGGGGGAAGCTTGAACACTGAAGCTTTCTTT
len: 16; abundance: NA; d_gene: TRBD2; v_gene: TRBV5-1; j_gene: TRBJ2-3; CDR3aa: CASSIGTSGGGDTQYF; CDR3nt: TGCGCCAGCAGCATCGGGACTAGCGGGGGGGGAGATACGCAGTATTTT
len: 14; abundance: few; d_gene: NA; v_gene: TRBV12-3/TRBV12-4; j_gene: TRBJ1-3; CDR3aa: CASSLARAGNTIYF; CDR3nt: TGTGCCAGCAGTTTGGCCCGAGCTGGAAACACCATATATTTT
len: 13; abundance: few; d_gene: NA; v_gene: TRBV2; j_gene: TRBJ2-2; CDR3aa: CASRVLGGGELFF; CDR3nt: TGTGCCAGCAGGGTTTTAGGGGGCGGGGAGCTGTTTTTT
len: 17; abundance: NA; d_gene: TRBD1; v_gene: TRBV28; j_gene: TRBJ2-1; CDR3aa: CASSSPGGRGRYNEQFF; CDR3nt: TGTGCCAGCAGTTCCCCCGGGGGCAGGGGGCGGTACAATGAGCAGTTCTTC
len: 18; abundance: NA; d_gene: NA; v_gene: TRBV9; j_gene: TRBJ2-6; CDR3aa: CASSVEGTRSSGANVLTF; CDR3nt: TGTGCCAGCAGCGTAGAGGGCACAAGAAGCTCTGGGGCCAACGTCCTGACTTTC
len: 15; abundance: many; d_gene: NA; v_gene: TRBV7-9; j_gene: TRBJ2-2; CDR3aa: CASSLYSNPTGELFF; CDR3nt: TGTGCCAGCAGCTTATACAGCAACCCCACCGGGGAGCTGTTTTTT